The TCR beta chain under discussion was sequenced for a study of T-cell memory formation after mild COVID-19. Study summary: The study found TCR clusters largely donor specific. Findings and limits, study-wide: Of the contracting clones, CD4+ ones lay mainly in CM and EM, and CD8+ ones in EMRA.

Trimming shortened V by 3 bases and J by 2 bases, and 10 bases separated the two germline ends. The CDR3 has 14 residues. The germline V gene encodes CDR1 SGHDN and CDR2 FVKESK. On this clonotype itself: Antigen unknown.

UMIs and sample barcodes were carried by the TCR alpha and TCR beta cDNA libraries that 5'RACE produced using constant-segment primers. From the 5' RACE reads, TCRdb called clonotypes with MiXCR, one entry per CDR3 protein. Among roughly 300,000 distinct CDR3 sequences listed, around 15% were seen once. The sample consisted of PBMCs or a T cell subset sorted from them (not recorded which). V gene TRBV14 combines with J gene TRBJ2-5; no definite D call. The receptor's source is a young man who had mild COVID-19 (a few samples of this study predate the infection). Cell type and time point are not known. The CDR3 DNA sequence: TGTGCCAGCAGCCACAGACAAACTCAAGAGACCCAGTACTTC. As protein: CASSHRQTQETQYF.